This T cell receptor (beta chain) was observed in a study of blood T cell repertoires in COVID-19 (dated by TCRdb to about 2020). A note on the overall study: Collaborator samples came from the United States, Italy and Spain and covered acute and convalescent phases of COVID-19. Where available, HLA class I and class II types were obtained from metadata supplied by the sample provider rather than from assay-based typing. The dataset comprised deeply sampled blood TCRbeta repertoires from subjects exposed to, actively infected with, or recovered from COVID-19. The samples were drawn from the first 160 participants of the ongoing ImmuneRACE study and from 950 to 1,500 subjects provided by 6 global collaborators. The material from the prospective study consisted of cDNA or gDNA derived from T cells, B-cell-depleted T cells, or PBMCs. The sample metadata nearly always contained a de-identified subject ID, COVID-19 status, age in years and sex. The repertoires were released in a freely available public database intended as a resource for research on the immune response to SARS-CoV-2. On the study overall, not on this receptor specifically: The amount of clinical and demographic metadata varied by source and participant and was provided uncurated.

With respect to this clone: The target of this receptor is not known. There are no base qualities to consult, and no much larger clone falls within one base.

V is shortened by 4 bases, J by 4 bases, and the region joining them spans 10 bases. The germline V gene specifies MGHDK as CDR1 and SYGVNS as CDR2. Including the terminal cysteine and phenylalanine, the CDR3 comprises 13 residues. Only the CDR3 DNA stays, 39 bases, in frame from base 1. Collaborating institutions collected whole blood in K2EDTA tubes following their own protocols. For TCRbeta analysis, collaborators shipped samples as frozen whole blood, isolated PBMCs, or DNA extracted from either of those sample types. TCRbeta CDR3 regions were amplified from genomic DNA by means of the immunoSEQ Assay, a bias-controlled multiplex PCR. The study's own analysis went as follows. Nucleated cell counts per sample were estimated from amplification of reference gene primers within the assay. To quantify the absolute abundance of each unique TCRbeta CDR3 rearrangement, sequence reads were collapsed and filtered. For each sample, productive Simpson clonality was calculated as the square root of Simpson's diversity index over productive rearrangements. As stored in TCRdb, this immuneACCESS dataset retains in-frame rearrangements with V and J assigned. A fraction of the clones does not appear; measured against another copy, unresolved V genes explain less than half of the discrepancy, and the remainder lacks a known reason. V, J and clone size derive from that table, while D and trimming were established from the DNA sequence. The sample table lists approximately 46,000 clones, around 88% of them with a count of one. Around 3.5% of the sample is held by the ten biggest clonotypes.

What was sequenced was peripheral blood. The sequence joins TRBV25-1 to TRBJ1-2; TRBD1 is a possible D gene, resting on 5 matching bases. This TCR derives from a human donor in a cohort sampled during active COVID-19. Read as DNA, the sequence is TGTGCCAGCAGTGCCGACAGAAGCTATGGCTACACCTTC. This encodes CASSADRSYGYTF.